These 25 T cell receptor beta chains were all obtained from the same sample, sequenced in a study of identical twins. In TCRdb, the 5' RACE reads were re-called with MiXCR into one record per CDR3 protein. The table lists 470,000 or so distinct CDR3 sequences, approximately 25% of them singletons. This sample was also put to use in a study of T cells expressing NK-cell markers.

The sequenced sample was CD4+ T cells sorted from blood. These receptors came from a young woman in good health.

This clonotype was found a few times. The chain employs TRBV7-2 and TRBJ2-1, with D unclear. This CDR3 region has 15 residues. V lost 1 base, J lost 1 base, and 8 bases lay in between. Germline lookup yields CDR1 SGHTA and CDR2 FQGNSA. CDR3 sequence reads: CASSLGPISYNEQFF. In DNA form, the CDR3 reads TGTGCCAGCAGCTTAGGACCCATTTCCTACAATGAGCAGTTCTTC.

This clonotype appeared a few times. V gene TRBV3-1 combines with J gene TRBJ2-5, with no clear D. V was shortened by 0 bases and J by 7 bases, with 6 bases between the two germline ends. Germline V gene lookup returns CDR1 LGHDT and CDR2 YNNKEL (reference sequence). This CDR3 contains 12 residues. CDR3: CASSQEARTQYF. For the CDR3, the DNA is TGTGCCAGCAGCCAAGAGGCGAGGACCCAGTACTTC.

A few counts support this clonotype. The rearrangement joins TRBV29-1 to TRBJ1-4; tentatively, D is TRBD1 (6 bases). Germline V CDR1 and CDR2: SQVTM, ANQGSEA. V lost 7 bases and J 4 bases, leaving 10 bases between the germline ends. This CDR3 comprises 12 residues. CDR3 nucleotides: TGCAGCGGCAGGGGCGGTAATGAAAAACTGTTTTTT. It specifies CSGRGGNEKLFF. Full variable domain (outside the CDR3, taken from reference TRBV29-1 and TRBJ1-4): SAVISQKPSRDICQRGTSLTIQCQVDSQVTMMFWYRQQPGQSLTLIATANQGSEATYESGFVIDKFPISRPNLTFSTLTVSNMSPEDSSIYLCSGRGGNEKLFFGSGTQLSVL.

The genes are TRBV2 and TRBJ2-1; a possible D gene is TRBD2 (6 bases). This CDR3 has 14 amino acids. Trimming removed 6 bases from V and 4 bases from J, with 13 bases in between. Germline V gene sequence: CDR1 SNHLY, CDR2 FYNNEI. The DNA of the CDR3 is TGTGCCAGCAGGGAAACTAGCAGGTACAATGAGCAGTTCTTC. This translates into CASRETSRYNEQFF. The full variable domain, with the rest looked up from reference TRBV2 and TRBJ2-1, is EPEVTQTPSHQVTQMGQEVILRCVPISNHLYFYWYRQILGQKVEFLVSFYNNEISEKSEIFDDQFSVERPDGSNFTLKIRSTKLEDSAMYFCASRETSRYNEQFFGPGTRLTVL.

The rearrangement joins TRBV2 to TRBJ2-3; 11 bases match TRBD2. The CDR3 is 14 residues long. The germline V gene encodes CDR1 SNHLY and CDR2 FYNNEI. The ends lost 6 bases at V and 8 bases at J; junction bases unmatched: 7. The CDR3 DNA reads as TGTGCCAGCAGCTCCATCGGGACTAGCGGTACGCAGTATTTT. Translated, it gives CASSSIGTSGTQYF. The full variable domain, rest sourced from reference TRBV2 and TRBJ2-3, is EPEVTQTPSHQVTQMGQEVILRCVPISNHLYFYWYRQILGQKVEFLVSFYNNEISEKSEIFDDQFSVERPDGSNFTLKIRSTKLEDSAMYFCASSSIGTSGTQYFGPGTRLTVL.

This clonotype was found many times. This sequence joins TRBV12-3 or TRBV12-4 and TRBJ2-7; 7 bases are a match to TRBD2. The CDR3 is 16 residues long. Trimming took 5 bases from V and 7 from J; bases not matched to a gene: 17. CDR3 residues: CASSPRLIAGAGEQYF. CDR3 nucleotides: TGTGCCAGCAGTCCCCGACTTATCGCGGGAGCTGGGGAGCAGTACTTC.

This chain uses TRBV4-3 with TRBJ2-7; perhaps TRBD1 as D (5 bases). V shed 0 bases and J shed 2 bases, with 17 bases lying between them. Germline-derived CDR1 and CDR2 are LGHNA and YSLEER. The CDR3 consists of 17 residues. Here the CDR3 DNA reads TGCGCCAGCAGCCAAGATCTTTGGGGCTTGGGTCCCTACGAGCAGTACTTC. This translates into CASSQDLWGLGPYEQYF.

This clonotype has more than one count but fewer than ten. The chain has TRBV29-1 and TRBJ1-1, with a weak D call TRBD1 (5 bases). The CDR3 totals 13 residues. V was trimmed by 3 bases and J by 0 bases, leaving 8 bases between them. Germline-derived CDR1 and CDR2 are SQVTM and ANQGSEA. CDR3: CSVDATVNTEAFF. The DNA of the CDR3 is TGCAGCGTTGATGCGACAGTGAACACTGAAGCTTTCTTT.

This clonotype was recorded once. The chain combines TRBV6-2 or TRBV6-3 with TRBJ2-2; D unresolved. Germline CDR1 and CDR2: MNHEY and SVGEGT. The CDR3 consists of 14 residues. Trimming shortened V by 1 base and J by 7 bases, and 10 bases separated the two germline ends. The CDR3 region has the DNA TGTGCCAGCAGTTACTACGAGGTGGGCGGGGAGCTGTTTTTT. Its translation: CASSYYEVGGELFF.

This chain connects TRBV9 to TRBJ2-1, with 8 bases identical to TRBD1. The CDR3 has 15 residues. With V trimmed by 0 bases and J by 4 bases, 3 bases remained unmatched. CDR1 and CDR2 from the germline V gene are SGDLS and YYNGEE. The CDR3 region has the DNA TGTGCCAGCAGCGTAGATGGGACAGGTTACAATGAGCAGTTCTTC. Encoded protein: CASSVDGTGYNEQFF.

V usage is TRBV20-1 and J usage is TRBJ2-3; TRBD2 is a possible D gene (6 bases). The CDR3 is 13 residues long. The ends were cut back, 2 bases at V and 4 bases at J, with 10 bases in the middle. Per the germline V gene, CDR1 is DFQATT and CDR2 is SNEGSKA (reference sequence). CDR3: CSARPSGSDTQYF. The CDR3 nucleotides are TGCAGTGCTAGACCCAGCGGGTCAGATACGCAGTATTTT.

This clonotype has a handful of counts. This chain uses TRBV5-1 with TRBJ1-1; no definite D call. The ends were cut back, 6 bases at V and 1 base at J, with 7 bases in the middle. This CDR3 is 12 amino acids long. Germline CDR1 is SGHRS and CDR2 is YFSETQ. CDR3 protein: CASTKGNTEAFF. The CDR3 DNA sequence: TGCGCCAGCACAAAAGGGAACACTGAAGCTTTCTTT. The complete variable domain, with remaining parts taken from reference TRBV5-1 and TRBJ1-1, reads KAGVTQTPRYLIKTRGQQVTLSCSPISGHRSVSWYQQTPGQGLQFLFEYFSETQRNKGNFPGRFSGRQFSNSRSEMNVSTLELGDSALYLCASTKGNTEAFFGQGTRLTVV.

This chain links TRBV20-1 with TRBJ2-1; unclear D gene. The V gene lost 2 bases and the J gene lost 3 bases, with 8 bases spanning the gap. CDR1 is DFQATT and CDR2 is SNEGSKA in the germline V gene (reference sequence). The CDR3 runs to 13 residues. Here the CDR3 reads CSARKGRYNEQFF. The CDR3 DNA is TGCAGTGCTAGAAAAGGCCGCTACAATGAGCAGTTCTTC.

This sequence joins TRBV20-1 and TRBJ2-1, with 7 positions matching TRBD2. Trimming removed 3 bases from V and 6 bases from J; junction bases left unmatched: 17. Germline V gene data show CDR1 as DFQATT and CDR2 as SNEGSKA (reference sequence). The CDR3 has 17 amino acids. This chain's CDR3 is CSASGLKGNGGINEQFF. The CDR3 nucleotides read TGCAGTGCTAGTGGTCTGAAGGGTAACGGGGGGATCAATGAGCAGTTCTTC.

The chain is built from TRBV15 and TRBJ2-5; D uncertain. In germline, CDR1 is LNHNV, CDR2 YYDKDF (reference sequence). V was clipped by 0 bases and J by 0 bases, with 8 bases between them. The CDR3 length is 15 residues. The CDR3 reads CATSRDGRHQETQYF. CDR3 in DNA: TGTGCCACCAGCAGAGATGGACGGCACCAAGAGACCCAGTACTTC.

This sequence joins TRBV5-1 and TRBJ2-7, with TRBD2 matching over 13 bases. The V gene end was trimmed by 4 bases and the J gene end by 2 bases; junction bases not matched to a gene: 6. Germline lookup yields CDR1 SGHRS and CDR2 YFSETQ. The CDR3 length is 16 residues. CDR3 amino acids: CASSRTSGRDPYEQYF. The DNA of the CDR3 is TGCGCCAGCAGCCGAACTAGCGGGAGGGATCCCTACGAGCAGTACTTC.

The chain links TRBV6-1 to TRBJ2-7; 9 bases line up with TRBD2. This CDR3 comprises 16 residues. Germline V gives CDR1 MNHNS, CDR2 SASEGT. V was pared by 5 bases and J by 5 bases, with 13 bases of the junction left unmatched. CDR3 nucleotides: TGTGCCAGCAGTCGGCAAATAGCGGGAGATCCCAACGAGCAGTACTTC. Residues: CASSRQIAGDPNEQYF.

The chain recombines TRBV3-1 with TRBJ2-3, with a possible D match to TRBD1 (5 bases). Per the germline V gene, CDR1 is LGHDT and CDR2 is YNNKEL (reference sequence). The CDR3 runs 14 residues. V dropped 1 base and J dropped 7 bases, with 12 bases sitting between them. The CDR3 nucleotides are TGTGCCAGCAGCCAAGGTCAGGGCGGTAATACGCAGTATTTT. This encodes CASSQGQGGNTQYF.

The sample holds a few counts of this clonotype. V gene TRBV6-2 or TRBV6-3 combines with J gene TRBJ2-1; D not certain. CDR1 MNHEY and CDR2 SVGEGT come from the germline V gene. The CDR3 has 12 amino acids. Trimming shortened V by 8 bases and J by 4 bases, and 9 bases separated the two germline ends. The CDR3 is CASREEYNEQFF. CDR3 nucleotide sequence: TGTGCCAGCCGTGAAGAATACAATGAGCAGTTCTTC.

This clonotype was counted at least ten times. As DNA, the CDR3 is TGTGCCAGCAGTTTTAGCTCTGGAAACACCATATATTTT. This encodes CASSFSSGNTIYF. The gene calls are TRBV12-3 or TRBV12-4 and TRBJ1-3; D call uncertain. CDR3 length: 13 amino acids. Trimming removed 3 bases from V and 0 bases from J, with 3 bases in between.

The genes are TRBV7-2 and TRBJ2-4; tentatively, D is TRBD2 (5 bases). The germline gives CDR1 SGHTA, CDR2 FQGNSA. With 3 bases removed from V and 4 bases from J, the gap between germline ends came to 16 bases. The CDR3 runs 16 residues. The CDR3 is CASSFLGSLSKNIQYF. The CDR3 DNA reads TGTGCCAGCAGCTTTTTGGGGAGTTTATCTAAAAACATTCAGTACTTC. Variable domain in full (rest from reference TRBV7-2 and TRBJ2-4): GAGVSQSPSNKVTEKGKDVELRCDPISGHTALYWYRQSLGQGLEFLIYFQGNSAPDKSGLPSDRFSAERTGGSVSTLTIQRTQQEDSAVYLCASSFLGSLSKNIQYFGAGTRLSVL.

The chain uses TRBV10-3 and TRBJ1-5, with D unresolved. CDR1 is ENHRY and CDR2 is SYGVKD in the germline V gene. Trimming took off 0 bases at V and 6 bases at J, with 15 bases between the two ends. This CDR3 is 16 amino acids long. The DNA for the CDR3 is TGTGCCATCAGTGAGTCACTTATCGGTGCGGGTCAGCCCCAGCATTTT. This codes for CAISESLIGAGQPQHF.

This chain connects TRBV2 to TRBJ2-1, with 12 bases fitting TRBD2. The CDR3 has 16 residues. CDR1 is SNHLY, CDR2 FYNNEI, per germline. V shed 8 bases and J 8 bases; nucleotides not matched to a gene: 13. The CDR3 spells CASRRLAGARRDEQFF. As DNA, the CDR3 is TGTGCCAGCCGCCGACTAGCGGGGGCAAGGAGAGATGAGCAGTTCTTC.

This clonotype appeared a few times. This chain connects TRBV20-1 to TRBJ1-2; D is possibly TRBD1 (5 bases). The germline V and J ends were trimmed by 3 bases and 7 bases, with 15 bases remaining between them. CDR3 length: 13 amino acids. Germline CDR1 and CDR2: DFQATT and SNEGSKA (reference sequence). Here the CDR3 reads CSASPGGRPGYTF. Written as DNA, the CDR3 is TGCAGTGCTAGTCCGGGGGGGAGGCCTGGCTACACCTTC.

The sample holds a few counts of this clonotype. The chain joins TRBV15 to TRBJ2-7; D is possibly TRBD2 (5 bases). Trimming removed 0 bases at V and 0 bases at J, with 12 bases between. CDR3 length: 16 residues. Per germline, CDR1 LNHNV and CDR2 YYDKDF (reference sequence). CDR3 nucleotide sequence: TGTGCCACCAGCAGAGACCGGACTTGGCCCTCCTACGAGCAGTACTTC. It codes for CATSRDRTWPSYEQYF.